The rows below give T cell receptor beta chains drawn from one sample of a study of blood T cell repertoires in COVID-19. Profiling relied on immunoSEQ multiplex PCR, and the TCRdb table lists in-frame clones only, not all of them. The data contain 150,000 to 200,000 clones, roughly 84% of them singletons. Specimen: PBMCs or T cells enriched from blood (not recorded which). These receptors all come from a man in his fifties or sixties who had recovered from COVID-19. The CDR3 runs from the conserved cysteine through the conserved F or W. D genes are given only for firm matches. Some rows have no size entry. The others give once, few or many, or a class for an expanded clone.

clone size | J gene | V gene | D gene | CDR3 DNA | CDR3 protein
. | TRBJ2-1 | TRBV7-2 | TRBD2 | TGTGCCAGCAGCTTAGGGGGACTAGCGGGACTAAATGAGCAGTTCTTC | CASSLGGLAGLNEQFF
once | TRBJ2-1 | TRBV19 | TRBD2 | TGTGCCAGTAGTATACGACTAGCGTCAGTCGGCTACAATGAGCAGTTCTTC | CASSIRLASVGYNEQFF
. | TRBJ2-7 | TRBV5-1 | TRBD1 | TGCGCCAGTGAACCGGGACAGGGAATTTACGAGCAGTACTTC | CASEPGQGIYEQYF
. | TRBJ2-3 | TRBV7-9 | TRBD1 | TGTGCCAGCAGCCCGGACAGGGAACCTGAACCAAGCACAGATACGCAGTATTTT | CASSPDREPEPSTDTQYF
many | TRBJ1-5 | TRBV7-9 | . | TGTGCCAGCAGCTTAGCTGGTCCCGGGAGGCCCCAGCATTTT | CASSLAGPGRPQHF
. | TRBJ2-7 | TRBV19 | TRBD2 | TGTGCCAGTACCAAACTAGCGGGACCGTCCTACGAGCAGTACTTC | CASTKLAGPSYEQYF
. | TRBJ2-7 | TRBV9 | . | TGTGCCAGCAGCTCAACCGCGGAGCAGTACTTC | CASSSTAEQYF
. | TRBJ2-5 | TRBV5-4 | . | TGTGCCAGCAGCTTATTAGGCAGGGCGCGAAAAGAGACCCAGTACTTC | CASSLLGRARKETQYF
. | TRBJ2-2 | TRBV9 | TRBD2 | TGTGCCAGCAGCGTGACTAGCGGGACATCGAACACCGGGGAGCTGTTTTTT | CASSVTSGTSNTGELFF
. | TRBJ1-2 | TRBV11-2 | . | TGTGCCAGCAGCTTAGGGGGCGGCTATGGCTACACCTTC | CASSLGGGYGYTF
once | TRBJ1-5 | TRBV15 | . | TGTGCCACCAGCAGAGATTCACGGGGAAATCAGCCCCAGCATTTT | CATSRDSRGNQPQHF
. | TRBJ2-3 | TRBV11-2 | TRBD1 | TGTGCCAGCAGCCCCTGGGACAGGGTGACAGATACGCAGTATTTT | CASSPWDRVTDTQYF
. | TRBJ2-3 | TRBV5-1 | . | TGCGCCAGCAGCCCGGAAGGGGCGGCCCTGTCGGGGCAGTATTTT | CASSPEGAALSGQYF
. | TRBJ2-3 | TRBV3-1/TRBV3-2 | . | TGTGCCAGCAGCCCGCTTAAGGGGGAGAGAGAGTATTTT | CASSPLKGEREYF
. | TRBJ1-6 | TRBV28 | TRBD1 | TGTGCCAGCACCGCGACAGGGGGCTCACCCCTCCACTTT | CASTATGGSPLHF
. | TRBJ2-7 | TRBV2 | . | TGTGCCAGCAGCGACTACCCCTCCTACGAGCAGTACTTC | CASSDYPSYEQYF
few | TRBJ2-2 | TRBV7-9 | TRBD2 | TGTGCCAGCAGCTTAAGCTTTGAGCGGGGGAACACCGGGGAGCTGTTTTTT | CASSLSFERGNTGELFF
. | TRBJ2-3 | TRBV2 | TRBD1 | TGTGCCAGCGGGACAGGGGCGGGCGATACGCAGTATTTT | CASGTGAGDTQYF
. | TRBJ1-2 | TRBV28 | TRBD1 | TGTGCCAGCAGGGTGCACAGGGGGCGCGGTGGCTATGGCTACACCTTC | CASRVHRGRGGYGYTF